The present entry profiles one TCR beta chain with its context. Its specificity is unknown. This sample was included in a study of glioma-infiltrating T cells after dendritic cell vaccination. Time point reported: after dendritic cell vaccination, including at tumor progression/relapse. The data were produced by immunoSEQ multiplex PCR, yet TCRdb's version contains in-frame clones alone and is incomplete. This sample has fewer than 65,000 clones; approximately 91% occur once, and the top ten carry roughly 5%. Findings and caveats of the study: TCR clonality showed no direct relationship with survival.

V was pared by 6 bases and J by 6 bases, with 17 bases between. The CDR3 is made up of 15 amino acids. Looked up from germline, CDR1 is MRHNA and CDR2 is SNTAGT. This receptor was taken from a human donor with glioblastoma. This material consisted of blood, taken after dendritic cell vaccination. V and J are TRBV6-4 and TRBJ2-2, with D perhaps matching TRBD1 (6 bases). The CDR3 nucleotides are TGTGCCAGCAGCCCTGGGACCACAGGGTCCGGGGAGCTGTTTTTT. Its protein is CASSPGTTGSGELFF.